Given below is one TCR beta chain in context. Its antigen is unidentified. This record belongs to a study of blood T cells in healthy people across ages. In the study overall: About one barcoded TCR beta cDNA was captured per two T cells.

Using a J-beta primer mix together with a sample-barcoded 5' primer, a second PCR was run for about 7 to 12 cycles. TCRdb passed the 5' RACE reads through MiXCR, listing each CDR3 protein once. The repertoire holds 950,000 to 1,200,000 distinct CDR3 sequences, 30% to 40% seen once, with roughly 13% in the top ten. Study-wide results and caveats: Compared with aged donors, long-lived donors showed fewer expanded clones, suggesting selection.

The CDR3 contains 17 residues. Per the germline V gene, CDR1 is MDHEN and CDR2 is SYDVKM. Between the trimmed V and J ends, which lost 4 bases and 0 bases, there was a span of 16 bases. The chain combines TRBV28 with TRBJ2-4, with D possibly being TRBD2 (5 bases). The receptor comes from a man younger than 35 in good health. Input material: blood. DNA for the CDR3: TGTGCCAGCAGTTCTCCAGCGGAGGAGCGAGCCAAAAACATTCAGTACTTC. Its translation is CASSSPAEERAKNIQYF.